These T cell receptor beta chains were read from a single sample in a study of blood T cell repertoires in COVID-19. Sequencing was performed with immunoSEQ multiplex PCR; in TCRdb, only in-frame clones are kept and a portion is missing. The repertoire holds 450,000 to 500,000 clones, with approximately 85% as singletons. The sequencing input was peripheral blood. The receptors were sampled from a human donor in a cohort sampled during active COVID-19. Both conserved end residues are part of each CDR3. A D gene is named only where the DNA matches it firmly. Size is stated for part of the rows, as once, few or many counts, or as a class when the clone is expanded.

D	V	size	J	CDR3	DNA
TRBD2	TRBV9	NA	TRBJ2-3	CASSVGAGATDTQYF	TGTGCCAGCAGCGTCGGGGCGGGAGCCACAGATACGCAGTATTTT
NA	TRBV5-6	NA	TRBJ2-7	CASSLGLADRYEQYF	TGTGCCAGCAGCTTAGGGCTAGCGGACAGATACGAGCAGTACTTC
NA	TRBV12-3/TRBV12-4	NA	TRBJ2-7	CASSSTGFGEQYF	TGTGCCAGCAGTTCCACAGGGTTCGGCGAGCAGTACTTC
TRBD1	TRBV30	once	TRBJ1-1	CAWGKYRGQGTEAFF	TGTGCCTGGGGGAAATACAGGGGGCAAGGCACTGAAGCTTTCTTT
NA	TRBV29-1	NA	TRBJ1-3	CSVGARGLTSGNTIYF	TGCAGCGTTGGTGCGCGGGGGCTAACCTCTGGAAACACCATATATTTT
NA	TRBV27	NA	TRBJ2-1	CASSLPRDHNEQFF	TGTGCCAGCAGTCTTCCCCGAGATCACAATGAGCAGTTCTTC
TRBD2	TRBV11-3	NA	TRBJ2-1	CASSLDRGGASWNEQFF	TGTGCCAGCAGCTTAGATCGGGGAGGGGCGTCGTGGAATGAGCAGTTCTTC
NA	TRBV3-1/TRBV3-2	NA	TRBJ2-3	CASSQVRASTDTQYF	TGTGCCAGCAGCCAGGTCCGAGCTAGCACAGATACGCAGTATTTT
TRBD2	TRBV4-1	NA	TRBJ2-3	CASSQDGTSGYTDTQYF	TGCGCCAGCAGCCAAGATGGGACTAGCGGATACACAGATACGCAGTATTTT
TRBD2	TRBV19	NA	TRBJ2-7	CASSTGGRGYEQYF	TGTGCCAGTAGTACCGGCGGGAGAGGCTACGAGCAGTACTTC
TRBD1	TRBV6-1	NA	TRBJ1-2	CASSEQGENGYTF	TGTGCCAGCAGTGAGCAGGGGGAAAATGGCTACACCTTC
NA	TRBV25-1	few	TRBJ1-5	CASTGRGNQPQHF	TGTGCCAGTACTGGCCGGGGTAATCAGCCCCAGCATTTT
TRBD2	TRBV11-2	NA	TRBJ2-1	CASIRAGGGYNEQFF	TGTGCCAGCATCCGAGCGGGAGGGGGCTACAATGAGCAGTTCTTC
TRBD1	TRBV28	NA	TRBJ1-4	CASSPQGVANEKLFF	TGTGCCAGCAGTCCCCAGGGGGTCGCTAATGAAAAACTGTTTTTT
NA	TRBV7-3	once	TRBJ1-1	CASSQTMNTEAFF	TGTGCCAGCAGCCAAACAATGAACACTGAAGCTTTCTTT
NA	TRBV7-2	NA	TRBJ1-6	CASSAQSSYNSPLHF	TGTGCCAGCAGTGCACAGAGCTCCTATAATTCACCCCTCCACTTT
TRBD1	TRBV6-5	NA	TRBJ1-1	CASMMTGGMNTEAFF	TGTGCCAGCATGATGACAGGGGGCATGAACACTGAAGCTTTCTTT
NA	TRBV10-2	NA	TRBJ2-7	CASSDLWEQYF	TGCGCCAGCAGCGACTTATGGGAGCAGTACTTC
NA	TRBV5-4	NA	TRBJ1-2	CASSSDTREPNYGYTF	TGTGCCAGCAGCTCTGATACGAGAGAACCTAACTATGGCTACACCTTC
TRBD2	TRBV28	once	TRBJ2-7	CASSPISGSSLYEQYF	TGTGCCAGCAGCCCTATTAGCGGGAGTAGTCTCTACGAGCAGTACTTC
TRBD1	TRBV18	NA	TRBJ2-7	CASSPTGTGGLSEQYF	TGTGCCAGCTCACCTACCGGGACAGGGGGTTTATCCGAGCAGTACTTC
TRBD2	TRBV4-2	NA	TRBJ2-1	CASSQVEREVYNEQFF	TGTGCCAGCAGCCAAGTTGAGCGGGAGGTCTACAATGAGCAGTTCTTC
NA	TRBV9	NA	TRBJ1-3	CASSVEAMGRIYF	TGTGCCAGCAGCGTGGAGGCCATGGGCCGCATATATTTT
NA	TRBV21-1	NA	TRBJ2-5	CASSTEGFRQETQYF	TGTGCCAGCAGCACGGAGGGGTTCCGGCAAGAGACCCAGTACTTC
NA	TRBV19	NA	TRBJ1-2	CASSIPAGALYGYTF	TGTGCCAGTAGTATCCCTGCAGGGGCCCTCTATGGCTACACCTTC
NA	TRBV5-8	NA	TRBJ2-4	CASSLDLKGVAKNIQYF	TGTGCCAGCAGCTTGGATCTAAAAGGAGTCGCCAAAAACATTCAGTACTTC
NA	TRBV2	NA	TRBJ1-6	CASSEVKGPYNSPLHF	TGTGCCAGCAGTGAAGTGAAGGGGCCCTATAATTCACCCCTCCACTTT
TRBD2	TRBV15	once	TRBJ2-3	CATNAGVNTQYF	TGTGCCACCAACGCGGGAGTGAATACGCAGTATTTT
TRBD1	TRBV4-2	NA	TRBJ2-2	CASSQGQGPSRELFF	TGTGCCAGCAGCCAGGGACAGGGGCCGTCTCGGGAGCTGTTTTTT
NA	TRBV12-2	NA	TRBJ2-3	CASRLVGDSRTDTQYF	TGTGCAAGTCGCTTAGTCGGGGACAGCCGCACAGATACGCAGTATTTT
TRBD1	TRBV6-5	NA	TRBJ2-1	CASRSDRVSYNEQFF	TGTGCCAGCAGATCAGACAGGGTATCATACAATGAGCAGTTCTTC
TRBD1	TRBV28	few	TRBJ2-2	CASSPGRQGWVTGELFF	TGTGCCAGCAGTCCAGGCCGACAGGGGTGGGTCACCGGGGAGCTGTTTTTT
NA	TRBV7-9	once	TRBJ1-1	CASSLTTGGTEAFF	TGTGCCAGCAGCTTAACTACGGGGGGCACTGAAGCTTTCTTT
TRBD1	TRBV9	NA	TRBJ2-1	CASSAGTGPATEQFF	TGTGCCAGCAGCGCCGGGACAGGGCCAGCCACTGAGCAGTTCTTC
NA	TRBV12-5	NA	TRBJ1-1	CASGLDRSDTEAFF	TGTGCTAGTGGTTTGGACAGATCCGACACTGAAGCTTTCTTT
TRBD1	TRBV7-2	few	TRBJ2-2	CASSFAGGRGRNTGELFF	TGTGCCAGCAGCTTTGCAGGGGGCCGTGGACGGAACACCGGGGAGCTGTTTTTT
NA	TRBV3-1/TRBV3-2	NA	TRBJ2-2	CASSQRLTGELFF	TGTGCCAGCAGCCAACGACTAACCGGGGAGCTGTTTTTT
TRBD2	TRBV7-2	NA	TRBJ2-1	CASSLQPSGKGTSYNEQFF	TGTGCCAGCAGCTTACAGCCTAGCGGGAAAGGAACCTCCTACAATGAGCAGTTCTTC
TRBD2	TRBV7-3	NA	TRBJ2-1	CASTQSGGSSYNEQFF	TGTGCCAGCACCCAATCGGGGGGGAGCTCCTACAATGAGCAGTTCTTC
NA	TRBV28	NA	TRBJ1-5	CASSFSLTNQPQHF	TGTGCCAGCAGTTTTAGTCTCACCAATCAGCCCCAGCATTTT
TRBD1	TRBV18	NA	TRBJ1-4	CASSLDRGANEKLFF	TGTGCCAGCTCACTGGACAGGGGTGCTAATGAAAAACTGTTTTTT
NA	TRBV19	NA	TRBJ1-4	CASRTDSQNEKLFF	TGTGCCAGTAGGACGGACAGCCAGAATGAAAAACTGTTTTTT
NA	TRBV7-8	NA	TRBJ1-2	CASSLGRGNYGYTF	TGTGCCAGCAGCTTAGGCAGGGGAAACTATGGCTACACCTTC
NA	TRBV30	NA	TRBJ2-2	CAWSPNSDTGELFF	TGTGCCTGGAGTCCTAATTCGGACACCGGGGAGCTGTTTTTT
TRBD2	TRBV9	NA	TRBJ2-5	CASSVGVGLAGGGQETQYF	TGTGCCAGCAGCGTAGGGGTAGGACTAGCGGGAGGGGGCCAAGAGACCCAGTACTTC
NA	TRBV19	NA	TRBJ2-7	CASSKWGPYEQYF	TGTGCCAGTAGTAAGTGGGGCCCCTACGAGCAGTACTTC
TRBD1	TRBV5-5	NA	TRBJ1-4	CASSPRGEKLFF	TGTGCCAGCAGCCCCAGGGGGGAAAAACTGTTTTTT
TRBD2	TRBV6-5	NA	TRBJ2-5	CASSKSLAGKETQYF	TGTGCCAGCAGTAAGTCGCTAGCGGGAAAAGAGACCCAGTACTTC
TRBD1	TRBV2	NA	TRBJ1-2	CATTGQNYGYTF	TGTGCCACCACGGGACAGAACTATGGCTACACCTTC
NA	TRBV6-5	NA	TRBJ1-3	CASSKRNSGNTIYF	TGTGCCAGCAGTAAGCGAAACTCTGGAAACACCATATATTTT
NA	TRBV7-3	few	TRBJ2-7	CASSLSGLTSYEQYF	TGTGCCAGCAGCTTGAGCGGGTTGACCTCCTACGAGCAGTACTTC
TRBD1	TRBV28	NA	TRBJ1-4	CASSFRGQGDEKLFF	TGTGCCAGCAGTTTCAGGGGACAGGGGGATGAAAAACTGTTTTTT